This T cell receptor beta chain was sequenced in a study of T-cell memory formation after mild COVID-19. Study results and caveats: Later expanders leaned CD4+, whereas clones that contracted between day 15 and 85 were balanced CD4/CD8. CD4+ clones that contracted lay mainly in CM and EM; CD8+ ones lay in EMRA.

This clonotype was detected a few times. Antigen unknown. Between the trimmed V and J ends, which lost 4 bases and 8 bases, there was a span of 17 bases. The CDR3 has 14 residues. Germline CDR1 is SGHVS and CDR2 is FNYEAQ. With constant-segment primers, 5'RACE yielded cDNA libraries of TCR alpha and TCR beta that carried sample barcodes and UMIs. TCRdb re-called the 5' RACE reads through MiXCR, storing one row per CDR3 protein. The sample lists 550,000 to 600,000 distinct CDR3 sequences, less than 25% seen once, with around 7.7% in the top ten. The chain employs TRBV7-6 and TRBJ1-2; possible D gene TRBD1, 6 bases. The sequenced sample was PBMCs or a T cell subset sorted from them (not recorded which). This receptor was identified in an adult woman who had mild COVID-19 (a few samples of this study predate the infection). Cell type and time point are not known. The CDR3 is CASSSPGAIGGYTF. The DNA of the CDR3 is TGTGCCAGCAGCTCCCCAGGGGCTATTGGGGGCTACACCTTC.